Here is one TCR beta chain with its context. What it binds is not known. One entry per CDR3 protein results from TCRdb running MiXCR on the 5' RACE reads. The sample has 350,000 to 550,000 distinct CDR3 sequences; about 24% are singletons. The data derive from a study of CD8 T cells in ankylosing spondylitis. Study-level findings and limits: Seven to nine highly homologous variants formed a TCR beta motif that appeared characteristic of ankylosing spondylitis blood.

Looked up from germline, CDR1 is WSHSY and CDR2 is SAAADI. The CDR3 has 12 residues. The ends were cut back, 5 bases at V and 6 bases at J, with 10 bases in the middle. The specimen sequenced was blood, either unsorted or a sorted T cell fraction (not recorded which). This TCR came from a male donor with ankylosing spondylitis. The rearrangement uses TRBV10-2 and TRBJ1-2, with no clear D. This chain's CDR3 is CASSMDSDGYTF. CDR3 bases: TGCGCCAGCAGTATGGACTCCGATGGCTACACCTTC.